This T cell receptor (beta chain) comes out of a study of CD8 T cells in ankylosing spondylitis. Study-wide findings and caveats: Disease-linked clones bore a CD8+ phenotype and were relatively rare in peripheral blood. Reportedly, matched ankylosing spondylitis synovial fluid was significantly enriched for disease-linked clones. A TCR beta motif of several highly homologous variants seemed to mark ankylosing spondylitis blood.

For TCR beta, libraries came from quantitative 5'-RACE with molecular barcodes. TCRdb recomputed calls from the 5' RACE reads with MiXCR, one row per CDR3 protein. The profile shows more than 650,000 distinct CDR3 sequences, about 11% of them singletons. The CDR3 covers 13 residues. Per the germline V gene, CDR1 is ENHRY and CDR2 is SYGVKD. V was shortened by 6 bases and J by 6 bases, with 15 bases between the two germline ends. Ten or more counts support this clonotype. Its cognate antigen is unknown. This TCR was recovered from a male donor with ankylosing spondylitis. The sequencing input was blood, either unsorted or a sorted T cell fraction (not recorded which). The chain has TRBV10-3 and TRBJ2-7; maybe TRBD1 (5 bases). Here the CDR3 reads CAIRPDNPSEQYF. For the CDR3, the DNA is TGTGCCATCAGACCGGACAATCCGAGCGAGCAGTACTTC.